A selection of T cell receptor beta chains follows, all from one sample in a study of cytomegalovirus exposure and HLA in healthy donors. The table came from immunoSEQ multiplex PCR; TCRdb's copy has only in-frame clones and leaves some out. The sample yields roughly 120,000 clones, approximately 81% seen once. The sequenced sample was PBMCs. These receptors came from a woman aged 30 to 39 in good health and CMV-seronegative. Both conserved end residues are part of each CDR3. The order of the fields is V gene, D gene, J gene, clone size, CDR3 protein, CDR3 DNA. The D gene is left open where the match is weak. Not every row has a clone size; where given, it reads once, few, many or a size class.

>TRBV6-5|-|TRBJ2-5|-
CASTYGEGGAQYF
TGTGCCAGCACCTATGGGGAAGGGGGGGCCCAGTACTTC
>TRBV7-2|-|TRBJ1-1|-
CASSLVGVTEAFF
TGTGCCAGCAGCTTAGTCGGTGTCACTGAAGCTTTCTTT
>TRBV12-5|-|TRBJ2-2|-
CASGLGQKTGTANTGELFF
TGTGCTAGTGGTTTGGGACAAAAGACAGGAACGGCGAACACCGGGGAGCTGTTTTTT
>TRBV7-2|-|TRBJ1-3|-
CASSRSIARNSGNTIYF
TGTGCCAGCAGCCGTAGTATCGCCCGAAACTCTGGAAACACCATATATTTT
>TRBV12-5|TRBD1|TRBJ1-2|-
CASGLGQGDYGYTF
TGTGCTAGTGGTCTCGGACAGGGGGACTATGGCTACACCTTC
>TRBV19|TRBD1|TRBJ1-5|many
CASSIRQGLQPQHF
TGTGCCAGTAGTATACGACAGGGGCTTCAGCCCCAGCATTTT
>TRBV9|TRBD1|TRBJ2-2|-
CASSVRTGDTGELFF
TGTGCCAGCAGCGTTAGGACAGGGGACACCGGGGAGCTGTTTTTT
>TRBV4-1|-|TRBJ1-6|-
CASSQDGGFDSPLHF
TGCGCCAGCAGCCAAGACGGGGGATTCGACTCACCCCTCCACTTT
>TRBV27|TRBD2|TRBJ2-3|few
CASSLRRTSGGFTDTQYF
TGTGCCAGCAGTTTAAGGAGGACTAGCGGGGGTTTCACAGATACGCAGTATTTT
>TRBV5-4|TRBD1|TRBJ1-1|-
CASSSAGGTWAEAFF
TGTGCCAGCAGCTCGGCAGGGGGTACCTGGGCTGAAGCTTTCTTT
>TRBV6-1|TRBD2|TRBJ2-2|once
CASSSGTTVTGELFF
TGTGCCAGCAGTTCCGGGACTACAGTCACCGGGGAGCTGTTTTTT
>TRBV18|TRBD2|TRBJ2-1|-
CASSPGRGVYNEQFF
TGTGCCAGCTCACCGGGGAGGGGTGTGTACAATGAGCAGTTCTTC
>TRBV19|TRBD2|TRBJ2-3|once
CASSAGGKTDTQYF
TGTGCCAGTAGTGCGGGGGGGAAAACAGATACGCAGTATTTT
>TRBV2|-|TRBJ2-7|-
CASSFLAGEQYF
TGTGCCAGCAGTTTTTTGGCGGGGGAGCAGTACTTC
>TRBV5-1|TRBD2|TRBJ2-1|few
CASSIAGGNHEQFF
TGCGCCAGCAGTATAGCGGGGGGGAATCATGAGCAGTTCTTC